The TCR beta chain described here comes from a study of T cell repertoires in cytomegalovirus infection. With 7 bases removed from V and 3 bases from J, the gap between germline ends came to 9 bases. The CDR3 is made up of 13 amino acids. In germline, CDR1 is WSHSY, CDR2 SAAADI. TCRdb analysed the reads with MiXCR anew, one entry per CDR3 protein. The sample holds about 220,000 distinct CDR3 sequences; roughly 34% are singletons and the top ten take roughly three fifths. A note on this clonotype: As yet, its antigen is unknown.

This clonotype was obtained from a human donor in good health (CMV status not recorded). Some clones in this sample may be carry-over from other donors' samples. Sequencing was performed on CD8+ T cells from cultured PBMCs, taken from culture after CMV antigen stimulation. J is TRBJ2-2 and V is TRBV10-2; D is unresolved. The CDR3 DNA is TGCGCCAGCATTGTACCGGACACCGGGGAGCTGTTTTTT. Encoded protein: CASIVPDTGELFF.